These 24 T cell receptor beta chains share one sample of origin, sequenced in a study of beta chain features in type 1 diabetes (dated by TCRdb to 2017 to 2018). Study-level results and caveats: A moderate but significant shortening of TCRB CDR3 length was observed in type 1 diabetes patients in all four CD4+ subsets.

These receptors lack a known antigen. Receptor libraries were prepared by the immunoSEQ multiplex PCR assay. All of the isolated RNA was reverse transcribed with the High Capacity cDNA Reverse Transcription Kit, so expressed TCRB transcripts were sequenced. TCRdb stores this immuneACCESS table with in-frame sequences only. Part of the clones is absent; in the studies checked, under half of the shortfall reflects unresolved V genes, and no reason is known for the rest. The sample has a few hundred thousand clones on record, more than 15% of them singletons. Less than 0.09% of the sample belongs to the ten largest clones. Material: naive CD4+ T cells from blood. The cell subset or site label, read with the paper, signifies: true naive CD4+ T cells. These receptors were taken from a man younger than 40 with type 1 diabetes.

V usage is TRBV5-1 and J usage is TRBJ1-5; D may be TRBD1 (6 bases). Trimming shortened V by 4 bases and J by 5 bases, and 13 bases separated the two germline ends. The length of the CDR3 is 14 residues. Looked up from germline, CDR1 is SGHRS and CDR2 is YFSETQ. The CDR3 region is CASSVGTQDQPQHF. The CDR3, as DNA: TGCGCCAGCAGCGTAGGGACACAGGATCAGCCCCAGCATTTT.

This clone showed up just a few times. Here the CDR3 DNA reads TGCGCCAGCAGCCAAGTGGGAAGGGTAGCTTTCTTT. It translates to CASSQVGRVAFF. The genes are TRBV4-1 and TRBJ1-1; D gene uncertain. This CDR3 comprises 12 residues. Looked up from germline, CDR1 is MGHRA and CDR2 is YSYEKL. V was cut by 1 base and J by 10 bases, with 10 bases left in between.

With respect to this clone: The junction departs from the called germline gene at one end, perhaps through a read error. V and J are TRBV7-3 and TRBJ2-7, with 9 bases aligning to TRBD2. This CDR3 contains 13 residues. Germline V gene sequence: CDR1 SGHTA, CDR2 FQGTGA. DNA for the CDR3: TGTGCCAGCTGCCTCACGGGACTAGCAAGCTTCTGCTTC. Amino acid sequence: CASCLTGLASFCF.

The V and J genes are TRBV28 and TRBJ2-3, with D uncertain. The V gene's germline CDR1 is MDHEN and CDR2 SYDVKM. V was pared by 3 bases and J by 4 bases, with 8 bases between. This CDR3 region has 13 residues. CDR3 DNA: TGTGCCAGCAGTTTGCTCGGTCCAGATACGCAGTATTTT. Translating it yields CASSLLGPDTQYF.

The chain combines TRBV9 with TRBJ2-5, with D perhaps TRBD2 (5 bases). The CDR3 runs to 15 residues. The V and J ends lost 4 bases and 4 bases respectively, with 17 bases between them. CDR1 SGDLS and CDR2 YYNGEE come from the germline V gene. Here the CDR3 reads CASSPRIYSGETQYF. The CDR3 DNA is TGTGCCAGCAGCCCGAGGATCTACAGCGGAGAGACCCAGTACTTC.

CDR3 DNA: TGTGCCAGCAGTTTTCGTCCCACCTCGCTGGGGGAGACCCAGTACTTC. This gives the protein CASSFRPTSLGETQYF. J is TRBJ2-5 and V is TRBV28; D is undetermined. With 3 bases removed from V and 5 bases from J, the gap between germline ends came to 19 bases. The CDR3 totals 16 residues. Looked up from germline, CDR1 is MDHEN and CDR2 is SYDVKM.

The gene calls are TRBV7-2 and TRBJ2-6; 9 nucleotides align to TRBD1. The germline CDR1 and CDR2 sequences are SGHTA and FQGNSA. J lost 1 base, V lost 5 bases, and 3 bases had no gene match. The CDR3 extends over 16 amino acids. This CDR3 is CASSPGQGSGANVLTF. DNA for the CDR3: TGTGCCAGCAGCCCCGGACAGGGGTCTGGGGCCAACGTCCTGACTTTC.

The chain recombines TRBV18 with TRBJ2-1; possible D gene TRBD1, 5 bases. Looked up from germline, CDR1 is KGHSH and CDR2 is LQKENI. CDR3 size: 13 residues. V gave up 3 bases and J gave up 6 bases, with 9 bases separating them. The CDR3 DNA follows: TGTGCCAGCTCACCGGGGCAACTCAATGAGCAGTTCTTC. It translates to CASSPGQLNEQFF.

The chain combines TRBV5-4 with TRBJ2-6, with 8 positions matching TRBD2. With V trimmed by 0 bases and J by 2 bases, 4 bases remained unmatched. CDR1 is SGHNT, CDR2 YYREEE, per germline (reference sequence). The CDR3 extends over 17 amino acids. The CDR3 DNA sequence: TGTGCCAGCAGCTTGGCCAGCGGGAGAACTGGGGCCAACGTCCTGACTTTC. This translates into CASSLASGRTGANVLTF.

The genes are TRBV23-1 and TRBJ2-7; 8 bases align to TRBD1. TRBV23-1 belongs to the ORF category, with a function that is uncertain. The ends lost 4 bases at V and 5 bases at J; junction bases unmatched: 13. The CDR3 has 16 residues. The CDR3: CASSRKSRQGIHEQYF. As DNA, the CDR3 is TGCGCCAGCAGTCGAAAATCCCGACAGGGGATCCACGAGCAGTACTTC.

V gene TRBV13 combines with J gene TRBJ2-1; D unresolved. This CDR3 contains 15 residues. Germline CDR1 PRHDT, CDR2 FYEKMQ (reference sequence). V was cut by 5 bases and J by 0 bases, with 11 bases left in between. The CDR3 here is CASSARRSSYNEQFF. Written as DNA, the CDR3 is TGTGCCAGCAGCGCCCGTCGGAGCTCCTACAATGAGCAGTTCTTC.

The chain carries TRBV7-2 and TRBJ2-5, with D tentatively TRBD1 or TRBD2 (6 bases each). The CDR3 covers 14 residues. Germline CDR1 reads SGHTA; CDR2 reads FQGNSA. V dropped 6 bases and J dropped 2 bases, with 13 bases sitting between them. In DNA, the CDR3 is TGTGCCAGCAGTCAACAGGGAGGACAAGAGACCCAGTACTTC. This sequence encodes CASSQQGGQETQYF.

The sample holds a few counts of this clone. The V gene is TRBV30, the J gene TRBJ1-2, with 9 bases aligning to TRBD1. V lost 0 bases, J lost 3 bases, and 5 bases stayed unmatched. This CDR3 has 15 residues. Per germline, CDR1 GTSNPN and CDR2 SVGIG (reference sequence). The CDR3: CAWSVPGQGHYGYTF. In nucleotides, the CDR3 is TGTGCCTGGAGTGTACCGGGACAGGGACACTATGGCTACACCTTC.

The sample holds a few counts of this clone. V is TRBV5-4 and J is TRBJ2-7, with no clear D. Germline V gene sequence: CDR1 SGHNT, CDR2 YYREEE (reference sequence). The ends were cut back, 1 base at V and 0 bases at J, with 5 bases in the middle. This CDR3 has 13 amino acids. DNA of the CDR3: TGTGCCAGCAGCTTGCCGGACTCCTACGAGCAGTACTTC. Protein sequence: CASSLPDSYEQYF.

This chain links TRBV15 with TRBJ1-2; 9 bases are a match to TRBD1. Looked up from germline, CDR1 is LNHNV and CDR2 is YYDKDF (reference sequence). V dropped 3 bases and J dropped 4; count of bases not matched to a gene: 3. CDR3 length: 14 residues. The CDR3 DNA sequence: TGTGCCACCAGCAGGGACAGGGGAAGCTATGGCTACACCTTC. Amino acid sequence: CATSRDRGSYGYTF.

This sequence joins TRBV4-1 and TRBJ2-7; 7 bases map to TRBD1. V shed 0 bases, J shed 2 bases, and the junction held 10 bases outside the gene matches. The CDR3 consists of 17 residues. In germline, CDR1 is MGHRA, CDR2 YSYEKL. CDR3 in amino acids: CASSQESWRQGAYEQYF. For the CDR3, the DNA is TGCGCCAGCAGCCAAGAAAGTTGGAGACAGGGAGCCTACGAGCAGTACTTC.

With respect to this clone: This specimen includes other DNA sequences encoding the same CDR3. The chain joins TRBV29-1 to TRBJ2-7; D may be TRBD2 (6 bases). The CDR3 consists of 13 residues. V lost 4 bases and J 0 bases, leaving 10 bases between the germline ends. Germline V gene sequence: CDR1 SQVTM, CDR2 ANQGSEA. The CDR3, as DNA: TGCAGCGTTGGGCAGGGACTCTCCTACGAGCAGTACTTC. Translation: CSVGQGLSYEQYF.

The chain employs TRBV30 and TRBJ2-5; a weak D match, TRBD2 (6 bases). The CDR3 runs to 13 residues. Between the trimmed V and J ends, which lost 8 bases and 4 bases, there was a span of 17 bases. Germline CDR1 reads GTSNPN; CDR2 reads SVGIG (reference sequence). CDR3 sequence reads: CAVSSSDPETQYF. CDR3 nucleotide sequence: TGTGCCGTTTCTTCTAGCGACCCAGAGACCCAGTACTTC. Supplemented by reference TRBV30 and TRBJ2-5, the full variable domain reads SQTIHQWPATLVQPVGSPLSLECTVEGTSNPNLYWYRQAAGRGLQLLFYSVGIGQISSEVPQNLSASRPQDRQFILSSKKLLLSDSGFYLCAVSSSDPETQYFGPGTRLLVL.

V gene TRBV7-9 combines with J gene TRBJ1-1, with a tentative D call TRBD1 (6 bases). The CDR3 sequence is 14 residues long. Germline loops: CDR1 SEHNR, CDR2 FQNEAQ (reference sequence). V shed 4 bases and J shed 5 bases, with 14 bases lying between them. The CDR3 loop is CASSSQGRMTEAFF. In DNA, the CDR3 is TGTGCCAGCAGCTCACAGGGCCGGATGACTGAAGCTTTCTTT.

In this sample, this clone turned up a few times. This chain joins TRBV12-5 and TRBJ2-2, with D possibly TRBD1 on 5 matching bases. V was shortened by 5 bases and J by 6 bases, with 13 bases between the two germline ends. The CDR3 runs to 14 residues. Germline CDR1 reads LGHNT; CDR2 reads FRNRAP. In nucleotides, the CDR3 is TGTGCTAGTGGTCCCGGTTTGGGGCCCGGGGAGCTGTTTTTT. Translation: CASGPGLGPGELFF.

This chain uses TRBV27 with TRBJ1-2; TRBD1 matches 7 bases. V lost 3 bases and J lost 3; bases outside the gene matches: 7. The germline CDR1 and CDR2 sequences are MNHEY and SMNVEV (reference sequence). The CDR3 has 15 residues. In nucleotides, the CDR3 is TGTGCCAGCAGTTTCCGGACAGGTTCCTACTATGGCTACACCTTC. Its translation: CASSFRTGSYYGYTF.

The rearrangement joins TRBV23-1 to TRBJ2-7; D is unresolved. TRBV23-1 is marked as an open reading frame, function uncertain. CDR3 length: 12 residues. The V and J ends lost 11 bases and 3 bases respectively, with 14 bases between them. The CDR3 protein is CAPLISNYEQYF. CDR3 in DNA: TGCGCCCCTTTGATTTCCAACTACGAGCAGTACTTC.

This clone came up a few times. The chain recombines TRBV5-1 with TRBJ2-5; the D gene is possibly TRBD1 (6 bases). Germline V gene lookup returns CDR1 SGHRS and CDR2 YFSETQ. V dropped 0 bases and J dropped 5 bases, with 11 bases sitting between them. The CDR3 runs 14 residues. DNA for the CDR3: TGCGCCAGCAGCTTGGACGTGGGGGCTGAGACCCAGTACTTC. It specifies CASSLDVGAETQYF. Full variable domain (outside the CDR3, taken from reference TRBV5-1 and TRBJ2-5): KAGVTQTPRYLIKTRGQQVTLSCSPISGHRSVSWYQQTPGQGLQFLFEYFSETQRNKGNFPGRFSGRQFSNSRSEMNVSTLELGDSALYLCASSLDVGAETQYFGPGTRLLVL.

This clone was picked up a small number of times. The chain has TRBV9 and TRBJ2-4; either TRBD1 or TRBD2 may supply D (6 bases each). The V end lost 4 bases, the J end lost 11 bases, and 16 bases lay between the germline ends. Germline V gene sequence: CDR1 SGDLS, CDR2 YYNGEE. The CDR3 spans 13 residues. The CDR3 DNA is TGTGCCAGCAGCCCGACAGGAGGAGGGTTTCAGTACTTC. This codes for CASSPTGGGFQYF.